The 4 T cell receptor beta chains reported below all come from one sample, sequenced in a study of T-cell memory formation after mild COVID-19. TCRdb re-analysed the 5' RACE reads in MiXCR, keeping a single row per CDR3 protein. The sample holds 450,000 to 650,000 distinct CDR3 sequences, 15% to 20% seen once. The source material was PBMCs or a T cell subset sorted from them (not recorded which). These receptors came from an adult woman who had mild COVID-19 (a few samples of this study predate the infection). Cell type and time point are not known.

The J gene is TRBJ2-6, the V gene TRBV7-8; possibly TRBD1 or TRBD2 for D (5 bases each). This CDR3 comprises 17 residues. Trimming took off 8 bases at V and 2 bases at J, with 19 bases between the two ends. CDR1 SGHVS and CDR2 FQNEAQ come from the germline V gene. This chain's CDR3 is CASRSPGTQAGANVLTF. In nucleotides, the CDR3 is TGTGCCAGCCGGAGTCCCGGGACCCAAGCTGGGGCCAACGTCCTGACTTTC.

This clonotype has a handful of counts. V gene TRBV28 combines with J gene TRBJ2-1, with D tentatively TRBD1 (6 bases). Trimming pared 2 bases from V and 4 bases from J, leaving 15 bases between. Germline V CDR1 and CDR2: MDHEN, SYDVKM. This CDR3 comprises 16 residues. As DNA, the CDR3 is TGTGCCAGCAGTTTACCCGACAGCCAGGGGTACAATGAGCAGTTCTTC. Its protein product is CASSLPDSQGYNEQFF.

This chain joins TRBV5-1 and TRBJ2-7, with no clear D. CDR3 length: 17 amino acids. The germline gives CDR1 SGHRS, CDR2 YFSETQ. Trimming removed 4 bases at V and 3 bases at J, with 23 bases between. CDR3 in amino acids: CASSAVVPTGVRYEQYF. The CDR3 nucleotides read TGCGCCAGCAGCGCTGTAGTCCCGACGGGTGTCCGCTACGAGCAGTACTTC.

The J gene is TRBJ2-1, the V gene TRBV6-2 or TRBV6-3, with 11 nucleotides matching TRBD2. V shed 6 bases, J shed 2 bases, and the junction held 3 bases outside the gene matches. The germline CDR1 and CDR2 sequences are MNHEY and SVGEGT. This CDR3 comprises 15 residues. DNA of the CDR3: TGTGCCAGCAGAAATAGCGGGAGGGCCTACAATGAGCAGTTCTTC. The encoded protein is CASRNSGRAYNEQFF.